The following is a TCR beta chain sequence with its context. What it recognizes is unknown. This entry is derived from a study of tumor-infiltrating lymphocytes in localized non-small cell lung cancer. Whole-study results and caveats: Not all patients were TCR sequenced, owing to tissue quantity. Immunotypes IM1 and IM2 had similar TCR-derived T-cell fractions.

The CDR3 has 16 amino acids. The germline V gene has CDR1 SQVTM and CDR2 ANQGSEA. V lost 4 bases to trimming and J lost 2 bases, with 17 bases between them. The protocol was immunoSEQ multiplex PCR, while the TCRdb copy is restricted to in-frame clones and leaves out a portion. The sample has about 12,000 clones, 67% seen once. Sequencing used uninvolved lung tissue not adjacent to the tumor. The source of this sequence is a human donor with non-small cell lung cancer. The chain links TRBV29-1 to TRBJ2-2; TRBD2 is a possible D gene (6 bases). The CDR3 loop reads CSVGGLEGINTGELFF. Written as DNA, the CDR3 is TGCAGCGTTGGGGGTTTGGAGGGAATTAACACCGGGGAGCTGTTTTTT.